The rows below give T cell receptor beta chains drawn from one sample of a study of CD8+CD57+ T cells in acquired aplastic anemia. TCRdb reprocessed the reads with MiXCR, giving one entry per CDR3 protein. The sample includes over 150,000 distinct CDR3 sequences, around half seen only once; the top ten take approximately 12%. Input material: sorted CD4+, CD8+, or CD8+CD57+ T cells (not recorded which) from PBMCs. These receptors came from a human donor with aplastic anemia. The CDR3 runs from the conserved cysteine through the conserved F or W. D genes are given only for firm matches. Size tells how often a clone was seen (once, few, many) or the class of an expanded clone, and some rows leave it out.

clone size	V gene	J gene	D gene	CDR3 protein	CDR3 DNA
-	TRBV19	TRBJ2-1	TRBD2	CASSIGLGSGGAEQFF	TGTGCCAGTAGTATCGGACTGGGTTCCGGGGGGGCCGAGCAGTTCTTC
many	TRBV7-6	TRBJ2-1	TRBD1	CASSVTGAPLNEQFF	TGTGCCAGCAGCGTTACAGGGGCCCCACTTAATGAGCAGTTCTTC
-	TRBV9	TRBJ2-1	-	CASSGGEQFF	TGTGCCAGCAGCGGAGGGGAGCAGTTCTTC
few	TRBV7-9	TRBJ2-1	-	CASSLREGGDNEQFF	TGTGCCAGCAGCTTAAGGGAGGGGGGGGACAATGAGCAGTTCTTC
many	TRBV6-4	TRBJ1-2	-	CASSDIGGGARLRANYGYTF	TGTGCCAGCAGTGACATCGGGGGGGGGGCGAGGTTACGAGCTAACTATGGCTACACCTTC
few	TRBV6-4	TRBJ2-3	-	CASSDDPSSTDTQYF	TGTGCCAGCAGTGATGATCCTTCTAGCACAGATACGCAGTATTTT
-	TRBV5-1	TRBJ2-1	-	CASSRTDEQFF	TGCGCCAGCAGTCGAACGGATGAGCAGTTCTTC
-	TRBV2	TRBJ1-2	-	CASMGGYGYTF	TGTGCCAGCATGGGGGGCTATGGCTACACCTTC
-	TRBV15	TRBJ1-1	-	CATSRDEMNTEAFF	TGTGCCACCAGCAGAGATGAGATGAACACTGAAGCTTTCTTT
-	TRBV10-3	TRBJ2-7	-	CAISDSTEPREQYF	TGTGCCATCAGTGACTCGACAGAGCCTAGGGAGCAGTACTTC
many	TRBV20-1	TRBJ2-7	-	CSASYRADSYEQYF	TGCAGTGCTAGTTACAGGGCCGACTCCTACGAGCAGTACTTC
-	TRBV19	TRBJ1-5	TRBD1	CASSGTVRPNQPQHF	TGTGCCAGTAGTGGGACAGTAAGACCCAATCAGCCCCAGCATTTT
-	TRBV2	TRBJ1-2	TRBD1	CASSAGTGGTMIPPPYGYTF	TGTGCCAGCAGTGCGGGGACAGGGGGAACTATGATTCCCCCCCCCTATGGCTACACCTTC
many	TRBV10-3	TRBJ1-2	-	CAISDSGGYTF	TGTGCCATCAGTGATTCTGGGGGCTACACCTTC
many	TRBV4-3	TRBJ2-1	-	CASSQDLGNSYNEQFF	TGCGCCAGCAGCCAAGATCTGGGGAACTCCTACAATGAGCAGTTCTTC
many	TRBV4-1	TRBJ2-3	-	CASSQERPDTQYF	TGCGCCAGCAGCCAAGAACGCCCAGATACGCAGTATTTT
few	TRBV2	TRBJ1-2	-	CASRGGVYGYTF	TGTGCCAGCAGGGGAGGAGTCTATGGCTACACCTTC
many	TRBV5-1	TRBJ2-7	-	CASSLAGGQNYEQYF	TGCGCCAGCAGCTTGGCCGGGGGCCAAAACTACGAGCAGTACTTC
-	TRBV10-3	TRBJ2-7	TRBD1	CAINPGQVYEQYF	TGTGCCATCAATCCAGGACAGGTCTACGAGCAGTACTTC
-	TRBV15	TRBJ2-4	TRBD1	CATSRRTGMAKNIQYF	TGTGCCACCAGCCGTAGGACAGGGATGGCCAAAAACATTCAGTACTTC
-	TRBV24-1	TRBJ2-6	-	CATSQAGANVLTF	TGTGCCACCAGTCAGGCTGGGGCCAACGTCCTGACTTTC
-	TRBV9	TRBJ2-1	-	CASSATGYGEQFF	TGTGCCAGCAGCGCCACAGGGTATGGTGAGCAGTTCTTC
many	TRBV19	TRBJ2-7	-	CASNPPSGGGYEQYF	TGTGCCAGTAACCCCCCCAGCGGAGGGGGCTACGAGCAGTACTTC
many	TRBV20-1	TRBJ2-5	TRBD2	CSARPPGLAGGLGETQYF	TGCAGTGCTAGACCCCCGGGACTAGCGGGGGGGCTGGGGGAGACCCAGTACTTC
few	TRBV25-1	TRBJ1-2	TRBD1	CASSDPLTGGYGYTF	TGTGCCAGCAGTGACCCGCTGACAGGGGGTTATGGCTACACCTTC
few	TRBV15	TRBJ2-1	-	CATSRTGRFEQFF	TGTGCCACCAGCAGGACGGGTCGCTTTGAGCAGTTCTTC
-	TRBV24-1	TRBJ1-1	-	CATSDELGMKAFF	TGTGCCACCAGTGATGAACTGGGGATGAAAGCTTTCTTT
-	TRBV7-2	TRBJ2-7	-	CASSLDFDEQYF	TGTGCCAGCAGCCTGGATTTTGACGAGCAGTACTTC
-	TRBV20-1	TRBJ2-1	TRBD2	CSARNFGLAGGPIDEQFF	TGCAGTGCTAGAAATTTCGGACTAGCGGGGGGCCCCATCGATGAGCAGTTCTTC
-	TRBV25-1	TRBJ2-5	-	CASSEGGQLWGKDQYF	TGTGCCAGCAGTGAAGGGGGGCAGTTGTGGGGGAAGGACCAGTACTTC
many	TRBV9	TRBJ1-3	-	CASSPSGGSGNTIYF	TGTGCCAGCAGCCCCAGCGGCGGCTCTGGAAACACCATATATTTT
-	TRBV7-2	TRBJ1-1	-	CASCGQLNTEAFF	TGTGCCAGCTGCGGACAGTTGAACACTGAAGCTTTCTTT
many	TRBV20-1	TRBJ2-3	-	CSVRADTQYF	TGCAGTGTCAGGGCAGATACGCAGTATTTT
-	TRBV19	TRBJ1-6	TRBD1	CASTDRGLSGSPLHF	TGTGCCAGTACGGACAGGGGGCTTTCGGGGTCACCCCTCCACTTT
many	TRBV4-1	TRBJ1-5	TRBD1	CASSHPGQGAGDQPQHF	TGCGCCAGCAGCCACCCCGGCCAGGGGGCAGGAGATCAGCCCCAGCATTTT
-	TRBV20-1	TRBJ2-2	-	CSASGSLNTGELFF	TGCAGTGCTAGCGGGAGCCTGAACACCGGGGAGCTGTTTTTT
many	TRBV19	TRBJ1-1	-	CVSSISMNTEAFF	TGTGTCAGTAGTATATCCATGAACACTGAAGCTTTCTTT
many	TRBV9	TRBJ2-3	-	CASSVGGFATDTQYF	TGTGCCAGCAGCGTAGGAGGGTTCGCCACAGATACGCAGTATTTT
-	TRBV29-1	TRBJ2-7	-	CSVGEASYEQYF	TGCAGCGTGGGGGAGGCCTCCTACGAGCAGTACTTC
many	TRBV2	TRBJ1-3	TRBD1	CASSEFQQGFRSGNTIYF	TGTGCCAGCAGTGAGTTCCAACAGGGGTTTCGCTCTGGAAACACCATATATTTT
-	TRBV5-1	TRBJ2-3	TRBD2	CASSTGTSGSTDTQYF	TGCGCCAGCAGCACGGGGACTAGCGGGAGCACAGATACGCAGTATTTT
many	TRBV4-1	TRBJ2-5	-	CASRGPSETQYF	TGCGCCAGCCGCGGGCCGTCGGAGACCCAGTACTTC
-	TRBV7-9	TRBJ2-7	-	CASVGGDYEQYF	TGTGCCAGCGTCGGCGGGGACTACGAGCAGTACTTC
many	TRBV4-2	TRBJ2-7	-	CASSQGTTSYEQYF	TGTGCCAGCAGCCAAGGGACAACCTCCTACGAGCAGTACTTC
-	TRBV12-3/TRBV12-4	TRBJ2-3	-	CASTTTDTQYF	TGTGCCAGCACCACGACAGATACGCAGTATTTT
-	TRBV20-1	TRBJ1-1	-	CSARPVKGNTEAFF	TGCAGTGCTAGACCAGTGAAGGGAAACACTGAAGCTTTCTTT
few	TRBV19	TRBJ2-2	TRBD2	CASSLASGDTGELFF	TGTGCCAGTAGTCTAGCTAGCGGGGACACCGGGGAGCTGTTTTTT
few	TRBV3-1	TRBJ1-1	-	CASSQGTGGTRMEAFF	TGTGCCAGCAGCCAAGGAACGGGCGGGACTAGGATGGAAGCTTTCTTT
many	TRBV5-6	TRBJ2-3	-	CASSPVGSTDTQYF	TGTGCCAGCAGCCCCGTTGGGTCCACAGATACGCAGTATTTT
once	TRBV20-1	TRBJ2-5	TRBD2	CSARRTSGGAMETQYF	TGCAGTGCTAGGAGGACTAGCGGGGGGGCAATGGAGACCCAGTACTTC
-	TRBV18	TRBJ2-1	TRBD1	CASSPALDRGWDEQFF	TGTGCCAGCTCACCGGCTTTAGACAGGGGCTGGGATGAGCAGTTCTTC
once	TRBV10-1	TRBJ2-7	-	CASSEYESGRGEQYF	TGCGCCAGCAGTGAGTATGAGTCAGGCCGGGGGGAGCAGTACTTC
-	TRBV25-1	TRBJ2-1	-	CASSDSRREQFF	TGTGCCAGCAGTGATTCGCGGCGAGAGCAGTTCTTC
few	TRBV19	TRBJ2-1	-	CASTAGVVHNEQFF	TGTGCCAGTACTGCTGGAGTGGTCCACAATGAGCAGTTCTTC